The sequence of this TCR beta chain was determined in a study of tumor and adjacent non-tumor tissue in lung cancer. Looking at the study overall: Histology: under 15 adenocarcinoma, a couple of squamous cell carcinoma, 1 small cell lung cancer. The study, taken as a whole, reports: Top 100 clones took a larger repertoire share in normal lung.

The CDR3 totals 15 residues. Trimming removed 3 bases at V and 5 bases at J, with 16 bases between. Germline CDR1 is SGHTA and CDR2 is FQGNSA. A modified ARM-PCR protocol with three rounds of nested PCR amplified TCRbeta. TCRdb redid the calling of the multiplex PCR reads with MiXCR, one entry per CDR3 protein. The sample carries tens of thousands of distinct CDR3 sequences, roughly three fifths recorded once. The template was RNA from unsorted bulk tissue. Comments on this clonotype: Its antigen is as yet unknown. This may arise from a read error, as a much more abundant clone is one base away.

This receptor was identified in a man aged 50 to 60 with non-small cell lung cancer. What was sequenced was lung tumor tissue. The V call is TRBV7-2, the J call TRBJ2-5; D assignment may be TRBD1 or TRBD2 (5 bases each). Written as DNA, the CDR3 is TGTACCAGCAGCTTTTCCGGGACCACGGGGGAGACCCAGTACTTC. Translated, it gives CTSSFSGTTGETQYF.